These 11 T cell receptor beta chains share one sample of origin, sequenced in a study of shared clonotypes between healthy human individuals. Method: immunoSEQ multiplex PCR; TCRdb's copy keeps in-frame clones and lacks some. The table lists about 690,000 clones, less than 95% of them singletons. Sequenced material: memory CD8+ T cells from PBMCs. Subset: CD45RO+ cells pooled with CCR7-negative TemRA cells. All receptors derive from a man younger than 35 in good health. Some clones in this sample may be carry-over from other donors' samples.

This clone was recorded a few times. The chain carries TRBV6-5 and TRBJ1-5, with D unclear. The V and J ends lost 4 bases and 6 bases respectively, with 13 bases between them. The CDR3 is 14 residues long. Germline lookup yields CDR1 MNHEY and CDR2 SVGAGI. This CDR3 is CASSWGRGGQPQHF. CDR3 DNA: TGTGCCAGCAGTTGGGGTCGGGGAGGTCAGCCCCAGCATTTT.

The rearrangement links TRBV5-5 to TRBJ2-7; D not resolved. Germline CDR1 SGHKS, CDR2 YYEKEE (reference sequence). The CDR3 length is 13 residues. V was cut by 0 bases and J by 1 base, with 5 bases left in between. The CDR3 DNA follows: TGTGCCAGCAGCTTGGAGAGGTCCTACGAGCAGTACTTC. Translated, it gives CASSLERSYEQYF.

The rearrangement links TRBV28 to TRBJ2-5; TRBD1 aligns across 7 bases. CDR3 size: 17 residues. The germline V gene has CDR1 MDHEN and CDR2 SYDVKM. Unmatched junction bases numbered 14, after V lost 2 bases and J lost 5 bases. CDR3 nucleotides: TGTGCCAGCAGTTTACCTCCTACAGGGGTCGAGGATGAGACCCAGTACTTC. Its translation is CASSLPPTGVEDETQYF.

CDR3 region: CASSSGGAEAFF. In DNA form, the CDR3 reads TGTGCCAGCAGCTCGGGGGGAGCTGAAGCTTTCTTT. This chain uses TRBV6-6 with TRBJ1-1; weak D call: TRBD1 (5 bases). Germline lookup yields CDR1 MNHNY and CDR2 SVGAGI (reference sequence). The length of the CDR3 is 12 residues. The V end lost 6 bases, the J end lost 6 bases, and 11 bases lay between the germline ends.

The genes are TRBV25-1 and TRBJ2-7; 9 positions match TRBD1. The V segment lost 4 bases and the J segment 4 bases; nucleotides outside the gene matches: 5. Germline V gives CDR1 MGHDK, CDR2 SYGVNS. The CDR3 contains 14 residues. CDR3 bases: TGTGCCAGCAGTGGAACGGGACAGGGATACGAGCAGTACTTC. Amino acids: CASSGTGQGYEQYF.

The J gene is TRBJ1-2, the V gene TRBV25-1; TRBD1 matches at 7 bases. This CDR3 spans 14 amino acids. Germline CDR1 is MGHDK and CDR2 is SYGVNS. V lost 3 bases to trimming and J lost 6 bases; unmatched junction nucleotides: 7. Here the CDR3 DNA reads TGTGCCAGCAGTGAGGGACAGTCGGTCCATGGCTACACCTTC. Translation: CASSEGQSVHGYTF.

The gene calls are TRBV27 and TRBJ2-7; D unresolved. Germline CDR1 is MNHEY and CDR2 is SMNVEV (reference sequence). The length of the CDR3 is 11 residues. Trimming removed 6 bases at V and 7 bases at J, with 10 bases between. The CDR3 DNA reads TGTGCCAGCAGCTCCCGAGTTGAGCAGTACTTC. Amino acids: CASSSRVEQYF.

J is TRBJ2-3 and V is TRBV9; TRBD2 aligns across 10 bases. V shed 5 bases, J shed 1 base, and the junction held 4 bases outside the gene matches. CDR3 length: 15 residues. Germline V CDR1 and CDR2: SGDLS, YYNGEE. CDR3 nucleotide sequence: TGTGCCAGCAGGGGGACTAGCGCCGGCACAGATACGCAGTATTTT. Translating it yields CASRGTSAGTDTQYF.

This chain links TRBV21-1 with TRBJ2-1; whether TRBD2, the table's D call, matches the DNA was not checked. TRBV21-1 is a recognized pseudogene. CDR3 length equals 15 residues. The CDR3 region is CATNSGRCTYNEQFF. CDR3 in DNA: TGTGCCACCAATAGCGGGAGGTGTACCTACAATGAGCAGTTCTTC.

The V gene is TRBV19, the J gene TRBJ2-2; perhaps TRBD1 as D (5 bases). Trimming removed 5 bases at V and 6 bases at J, with 13 bases between. Germline CDR1 is LNHDA and CDR2 is SQIVND (reference sequence). This CDR3 has 14 amino acids. For the CDR3, the DNA is TGTGCCAGTAGTGGGGCAGTAGGTGCCGGGGAGCTGTTTTTT. This sequence encodes CASSGAVGAGELFF.

The rearrangement joins TRBV4-2 to TRBJ2-6, with a tentative D call TRBD1 (6 bases). CDR1 LGHNA and CDR2 YNFKEQ come from the germline V gene. The CDR3 length is 16 residues. Between the trimmed V and J ends, which lost 4 bases and 3 bases, there was a span of 13 bases. Here the CDR3 reads CASSPGRGGGANVLTF. CDR3 in DNA: TGTGCCAGCAGCCCTGGCAGGGGTGGTGGGGCCAACGTCCTGACTTTC.